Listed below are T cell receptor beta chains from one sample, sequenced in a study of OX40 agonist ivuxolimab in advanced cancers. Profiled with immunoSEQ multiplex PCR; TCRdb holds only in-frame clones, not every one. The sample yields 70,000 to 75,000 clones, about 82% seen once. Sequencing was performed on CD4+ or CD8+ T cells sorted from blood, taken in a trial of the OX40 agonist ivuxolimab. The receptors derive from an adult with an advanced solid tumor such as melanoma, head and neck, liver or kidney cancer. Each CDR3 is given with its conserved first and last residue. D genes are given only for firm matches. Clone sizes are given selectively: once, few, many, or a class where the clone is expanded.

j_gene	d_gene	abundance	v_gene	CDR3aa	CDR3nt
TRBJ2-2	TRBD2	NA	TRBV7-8	CASSPLAGEPNFGELFF	TGTGCCAGCAGCCCCCTAGCGGGGGAGCCCAACTTCGGGGAGCTGTTTTTT
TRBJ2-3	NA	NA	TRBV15	CATSRDGGPTDTQYF	TGTGCCACCAGCAGAGACGGGGGGCCAACAGATACGCAGTATTTT
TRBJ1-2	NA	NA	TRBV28	CASSDANYGYTF	TGTGCCAGCAGTGACGCGAACTATGGCTACACCTTC
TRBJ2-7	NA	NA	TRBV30	CAWSGGLSSYEQYF	TGTGCCTGGAGTGGAGGACTCAGCTCCTACGAGCAGTACTTC
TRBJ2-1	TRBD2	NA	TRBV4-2	CASSQVLRLAGGYNEQFF	TGTGCCAGCAGCCAAGTGTTGAGACTAGCGGGAGGATACAATGAGCAGTTCTTC
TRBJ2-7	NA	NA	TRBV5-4	CASSLAGLNEQYF	TGTGCCAGCAGCTTGGCGGGACTGAACGAGCAGTACTTC
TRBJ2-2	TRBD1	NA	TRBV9	CASSVGTVNTGELFF	TGTGCCAGCAGCGTGGGGACAGTGAACACCGGGGAGCTGTTTTTT
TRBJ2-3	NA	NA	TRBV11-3	CASSSGSSSGTDTQYF	TGTGCCAGCAGCTCGGGGTCCTCTAGCGGCACAGATACGCAGTATTTT
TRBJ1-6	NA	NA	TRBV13	CASSLSGRSYSPLHF	TGTGCCAGCAGCTTGTCGGGCAGGAGCTATTCACCCCTCCACTTT
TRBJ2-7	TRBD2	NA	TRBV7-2	CASSLATSGRIDEQYF	TGTGCCAGCAGCTTAGCGACTAGCGGGAGGATCGACGAGCAGTACTTC
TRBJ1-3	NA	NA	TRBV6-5	CASSYSVRGSGNTIYF	TGTGCCAGCAGTTATTCAGTGCGGGGTTCTGGAAACACCATATATTTT
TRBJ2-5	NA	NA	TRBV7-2	CASSSPGSFRPLRETQYF	TGTGCCAGCAGCTCCCCCGGAAGTTTTAGACCCCTCCGAGAGACCCAGTACTTC
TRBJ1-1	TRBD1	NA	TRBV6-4	CASSEAGTGGTEAFF	TGTGCCAGCAGTGAGGCCGGGACAGGGGGCACTGAAGCTTTCTTT
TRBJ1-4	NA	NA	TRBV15	CATSRGTATNEKLFF	TGTGCCACCAGCAGAGGTACGGCAACTAATGAAAAACTGTTTTTT
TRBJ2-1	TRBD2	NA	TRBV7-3	CASSLGLAGADEQFF	TGTGCCAGCAGCCTCGGACTAGCGGGAGCCGATGAGCAGTTCTTC
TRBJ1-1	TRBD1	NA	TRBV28	CASSPPPGTGMNTEAFF	TGTGCCAGCAGTCCCCCACCCGGGACAGGGATGAACACTGAAGCTTTCTTT
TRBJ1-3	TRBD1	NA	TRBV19	CASSIDGDSSGNTIYF	TGTGCCAGTAGTATAGATGGGGACAGCTCTGGAAACACCATATATTTT
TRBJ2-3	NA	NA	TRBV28	CASSWPTSTDTQYF	TGTGCCAGCAGTTGGCCAACGAGCACAGATACGCAGTATTTT
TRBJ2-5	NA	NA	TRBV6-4	CASSPGGGGSTQYF	TGTGCCAGCAGTCCCGGCGGTGGGGGGTCGACCCAGTACTTC
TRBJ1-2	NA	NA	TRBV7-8	CASSLGRGYGYTF	TGTGCCAGCAGCTTAGGGAGGGGCTATGGCTACACCTTC
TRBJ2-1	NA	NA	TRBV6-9	CASSYGDEQFF	TGTGCCAGCAGCTATGGAGATGAGCAGTTCTTC
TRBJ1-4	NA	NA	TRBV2	CASSVRGAEKLFF	TGTGCCAGCAGTGTTAGGGGGGCGGAAAAACTGTTTTTT
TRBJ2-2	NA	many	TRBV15	CATSGPQDTGELFF	TGTGCCACCAGCGGGCCACAGGACACCGGGGAGCTGTTTTTT
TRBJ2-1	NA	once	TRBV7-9	CASSPAGGRYNEQFF	TGTGCCAGCAGCCCCGCCGGAGGGAGGTACAATGAGCAGTTCTTC